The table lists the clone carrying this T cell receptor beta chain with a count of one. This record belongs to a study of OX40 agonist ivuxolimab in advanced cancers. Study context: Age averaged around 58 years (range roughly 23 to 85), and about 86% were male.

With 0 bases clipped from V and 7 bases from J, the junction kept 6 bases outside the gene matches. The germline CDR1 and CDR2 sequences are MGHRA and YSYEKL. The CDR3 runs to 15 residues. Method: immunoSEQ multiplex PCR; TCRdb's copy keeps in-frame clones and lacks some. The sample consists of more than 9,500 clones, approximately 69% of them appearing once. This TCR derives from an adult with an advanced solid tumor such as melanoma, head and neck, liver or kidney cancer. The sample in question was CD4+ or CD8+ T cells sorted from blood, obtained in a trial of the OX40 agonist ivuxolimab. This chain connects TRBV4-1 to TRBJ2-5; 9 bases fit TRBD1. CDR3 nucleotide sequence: TGCGCCAGCAGCCAAGAGTGGACAGGGGATTGGACCCAGTACTTC. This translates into CASSQEWTGDWTQYF.